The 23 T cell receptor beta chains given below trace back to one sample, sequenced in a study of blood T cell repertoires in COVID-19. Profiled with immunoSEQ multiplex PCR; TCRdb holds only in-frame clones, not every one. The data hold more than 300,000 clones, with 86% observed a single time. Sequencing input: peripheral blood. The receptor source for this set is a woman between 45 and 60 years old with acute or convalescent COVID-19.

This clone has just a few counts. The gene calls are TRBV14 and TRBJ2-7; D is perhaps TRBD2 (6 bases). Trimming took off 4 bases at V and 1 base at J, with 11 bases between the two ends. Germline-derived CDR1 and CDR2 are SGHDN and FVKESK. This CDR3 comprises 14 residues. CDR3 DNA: TGTGCCAGCAGCCGGGACTTACATTCCTACGAGCAGTACTTC. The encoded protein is CASSRDLHSYEQYF. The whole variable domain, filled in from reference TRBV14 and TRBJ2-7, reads EAGVTQFPSHSVIEKGQTVTLRCDPISGHDNLYWYRRVMGKEIKFLLHFVKESKQDESGMPNNRFLAERTGGTYSTLKVQPAELEDSGVYFCASSRDLHSYEQYFGPGTRLTVT.

CDR3 bases: TGTGCCACCAGTGATTGGAGACAGGTAGAGCAGTACTTC. This encodes CATSDWRQVEQYF. The J gene is TRBJ2-7, the V gene TRBV24-1; perhaps TRBD1 as D (6 bases). Germline V lookup: CDR1 KGHDR, CDR2 SFDVKD. V gave up 2 bases and J gave up 7 bases, with 11 bases separating them. The CDR3 consists of 13 residues.

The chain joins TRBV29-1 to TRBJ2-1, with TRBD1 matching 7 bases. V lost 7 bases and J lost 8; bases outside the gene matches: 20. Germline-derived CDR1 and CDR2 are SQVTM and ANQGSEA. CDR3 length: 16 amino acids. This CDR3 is CSAQDRSERPDYEQFF. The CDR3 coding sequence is TGCAGCGCCCAGGACAGGTCCGAGCGGCCGGACTATGAGCAGTTCTTC.

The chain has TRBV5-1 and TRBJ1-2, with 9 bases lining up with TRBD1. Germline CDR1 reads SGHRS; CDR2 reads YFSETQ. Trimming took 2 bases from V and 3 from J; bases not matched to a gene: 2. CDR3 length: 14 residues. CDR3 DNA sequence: TGCGCCAGCAGCTTCACAGGGGGCGACTATGGCTACACCTTC. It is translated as CASSFTGGDYGYTF.

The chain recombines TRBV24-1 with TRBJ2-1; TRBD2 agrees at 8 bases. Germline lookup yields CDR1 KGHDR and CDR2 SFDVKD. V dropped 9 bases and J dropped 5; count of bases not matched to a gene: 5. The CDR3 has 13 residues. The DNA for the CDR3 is TGTGCCACCTGTAGAGCGGGAGACAATGAGCAGTTCTTC. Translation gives CATCRAGDNEQFF.

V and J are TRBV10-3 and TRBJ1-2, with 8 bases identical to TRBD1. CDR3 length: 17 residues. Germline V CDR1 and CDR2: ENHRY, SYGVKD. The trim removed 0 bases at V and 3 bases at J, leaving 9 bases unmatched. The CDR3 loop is CAISESEARGRDYGYTF. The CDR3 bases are TGTGCCATCAGTGAGTCAGAGGCCAGGGGGCGCGACTATGGCTACACCTTC.

Here the CDR3 DNA reads TGCAGCGGGACCCAGGGTGTCAGCACCGGGGAGCTGTTTTTT. Its protein product is CSGTQGVSTGELFF. The chain couples TRBV29-1 to TRBJ2-2; possible D gene TRBD1, 5 bases. V was trimmed by 7 bases and J by 4 bases, leaving 16 bases between them. Germline assignment: CDR1 SQVTM and CDR2 ANQGSEA. This CDR3 has 14 residues.

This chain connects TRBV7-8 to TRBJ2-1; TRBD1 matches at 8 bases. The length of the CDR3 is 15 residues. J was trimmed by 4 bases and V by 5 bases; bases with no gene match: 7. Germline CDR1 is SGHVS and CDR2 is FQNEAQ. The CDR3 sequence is CASSIRDRSYNEQFF. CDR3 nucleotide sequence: TGTGCCAGCAGCATCCGGGACAGGAGTTACAATGAGCAGTTCTTC.

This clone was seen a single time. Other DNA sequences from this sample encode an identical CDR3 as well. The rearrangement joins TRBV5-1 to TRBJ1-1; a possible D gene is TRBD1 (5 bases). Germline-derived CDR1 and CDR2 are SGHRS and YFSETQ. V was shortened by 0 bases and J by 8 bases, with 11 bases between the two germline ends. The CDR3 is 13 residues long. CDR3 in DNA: TGCGCCAGCAGCTTGGTAAGGGGTACGGAAGCTTTCTTT. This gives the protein CASSLVRGTEAFF.

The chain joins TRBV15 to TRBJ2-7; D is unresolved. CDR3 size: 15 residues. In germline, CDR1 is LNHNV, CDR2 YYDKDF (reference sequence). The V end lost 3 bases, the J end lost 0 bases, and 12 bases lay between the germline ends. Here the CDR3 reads CATSSPSRYSYEQYF. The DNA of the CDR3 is TGTGCCACCAGCAGTCCCTCGCGGTACTCCTACGAGCAGTACTTC.

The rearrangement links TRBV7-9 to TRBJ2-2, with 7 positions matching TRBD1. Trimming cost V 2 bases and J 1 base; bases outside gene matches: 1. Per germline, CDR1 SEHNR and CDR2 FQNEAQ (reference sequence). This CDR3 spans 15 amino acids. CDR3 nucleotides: TGTGCCAGCAGCTTAAGACAGGGGAACACCGGGGAGCTGTTTTTT. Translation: CASSLRQGNTGELFF.

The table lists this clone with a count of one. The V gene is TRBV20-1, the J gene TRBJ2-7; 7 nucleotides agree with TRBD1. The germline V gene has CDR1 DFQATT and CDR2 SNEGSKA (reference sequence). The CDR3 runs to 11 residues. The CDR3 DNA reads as TGCAGGACAGGGCCCTCCTACGAGCAGTACTTC. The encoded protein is CRTGPSYEQYF.

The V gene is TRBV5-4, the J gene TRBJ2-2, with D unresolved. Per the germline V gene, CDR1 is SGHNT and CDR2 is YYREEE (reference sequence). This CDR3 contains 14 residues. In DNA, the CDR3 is TGTGCGGAAAGAGTGGGCAGTACCACCGGGGAGCTGTTTTTT. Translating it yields CAERVGSTTGELFF.

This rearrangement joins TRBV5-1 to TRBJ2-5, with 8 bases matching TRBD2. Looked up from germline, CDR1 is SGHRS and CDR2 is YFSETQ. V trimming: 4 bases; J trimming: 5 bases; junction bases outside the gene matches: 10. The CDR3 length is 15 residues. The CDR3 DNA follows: TGCGCCAGCAGCCCGGGCGCTAGCGGGCGGGAGACCCAGTACTTC. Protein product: CASSPGASGRETQYF.

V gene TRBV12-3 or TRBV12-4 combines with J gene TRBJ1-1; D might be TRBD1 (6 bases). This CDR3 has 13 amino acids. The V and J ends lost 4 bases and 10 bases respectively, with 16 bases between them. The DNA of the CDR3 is TGTGCCAGCAGTTCGACAGGTCCTAGGGGAGCTTTCTTT. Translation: CASSSTGPRGAFF.

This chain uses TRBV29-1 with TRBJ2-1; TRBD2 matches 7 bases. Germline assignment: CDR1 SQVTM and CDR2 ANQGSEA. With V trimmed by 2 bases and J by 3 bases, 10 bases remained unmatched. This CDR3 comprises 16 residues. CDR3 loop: CSVEQRGGSGYNEQFF. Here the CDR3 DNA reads TGCAGCGTTGAACAGCGGGGCGGGAGTGGCTACAATGAGCAGTTCTTC.

As DNA, the CDR3 is TGTGCCAGTCAGGGGTACACTGAAGCTTTCTTT. As protein: CASQGYTEAFF. The chain employs TRBV27 and TRBJ1-1; TRBD1 is a possible D gene (6 bases). The ends were cut back, 9 bases at V and 3 bases at J, with 8 bases in the middle. Germline-derived CDR1 and CDR2 are MNHEY and SMNVEV (reference sequence). This CDR3 has 11 residues.

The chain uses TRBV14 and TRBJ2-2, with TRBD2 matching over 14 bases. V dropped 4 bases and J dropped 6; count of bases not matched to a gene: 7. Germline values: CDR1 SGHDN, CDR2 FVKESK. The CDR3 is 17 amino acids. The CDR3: CASSPRGLAGGSGELFF. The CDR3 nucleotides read TGTGCCAGCAGCCCCCGCGGACTAGCGGGAGGCTCCGGGGAGCTGTTTTTT.

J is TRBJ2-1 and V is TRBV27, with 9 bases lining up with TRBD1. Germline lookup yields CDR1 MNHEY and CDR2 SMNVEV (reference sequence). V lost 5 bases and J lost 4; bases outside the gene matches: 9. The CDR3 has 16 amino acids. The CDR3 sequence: CASSLIPGQGYNEQFF. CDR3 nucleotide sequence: TGTGCCAGCAGTCTAATCCCGGGACAGGGTTACAATGAGCAGTTCTTC.

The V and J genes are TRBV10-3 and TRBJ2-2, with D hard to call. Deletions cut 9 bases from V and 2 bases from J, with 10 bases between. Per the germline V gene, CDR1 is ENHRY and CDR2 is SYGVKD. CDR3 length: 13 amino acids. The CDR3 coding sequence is TGTGCCATAGGTACAGATAACACCGGGGAGCTGTTTTTT. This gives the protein CAIGTDNTGELFF.

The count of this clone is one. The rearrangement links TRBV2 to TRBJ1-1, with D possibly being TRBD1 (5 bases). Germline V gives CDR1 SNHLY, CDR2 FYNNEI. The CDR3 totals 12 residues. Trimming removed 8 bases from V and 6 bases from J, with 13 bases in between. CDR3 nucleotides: TGTGCCAGCTCAGGGTCGTATCCTGAAGCTTTCTTT. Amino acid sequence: CASSGSYPEAFF. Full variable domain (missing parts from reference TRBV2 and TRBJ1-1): EPEVTQTPSHQVTQMGQEVILRCVPISNHLYFYWYRQILGQKVEFLVSFYNNEISEKSEIFDDQFSVERPDGSNFTLKIRSTKLEDSAMYFCASSGSYPEAFFGQGTRLTVV.

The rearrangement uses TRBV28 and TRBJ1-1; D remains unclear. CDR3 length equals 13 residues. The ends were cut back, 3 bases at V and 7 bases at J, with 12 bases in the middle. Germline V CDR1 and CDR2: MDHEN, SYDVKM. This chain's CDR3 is CASSLITVYEAFF. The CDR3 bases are TGTGCCAGCAGTTTGATAACAGTTTATGAAGCTTTCTTT.

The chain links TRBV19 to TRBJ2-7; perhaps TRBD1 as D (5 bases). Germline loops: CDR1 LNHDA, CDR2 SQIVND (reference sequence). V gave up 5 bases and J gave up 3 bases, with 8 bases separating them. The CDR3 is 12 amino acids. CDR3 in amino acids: CASSPDNYEQYF. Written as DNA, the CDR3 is TGTGCCAGTAGTCCGGACAACTACGAGCAGTACTTC.